A single T cell receptor beta chain is shown here with its context. Its specific antigen is unknown. Base qualities are not recorded, but no much larger clone differs from it by a single base. This record comes from a study of blood T cell repertoires in COVID-19 (dated by TCRdb to the early 2020s). A note on the overall study: Collaborator samples came from the United States, Italy and Spain and covered acute and convalescent phases of COVID-19. The prospective study material was composed of cDNA or gDNA derived from T cells, B-cell-depleted T cells, or PBMCs. Deeply sampled blood TCRbeta repertoires from subjects exposed to, actively infected with, or recovered from COVID-19 were included in the dataset. A freely available public database, intended as a resource for researchers studying the immune response to SARS-CoV-2, is where the repertoires were released. Samples came from the ongoing ImmuneRACE study (first 160 participants) plus 1,254 subjects from 6 global collaborators. Nearly every sample came with metadata listing a de-identified subject ID, COVID-19 status, age in years and sex. Where HLA class I and class II types were available, the types were taken from metadata supplied by the sample provider, not from assay-based typing.

The collaborating institutions used their own protocols to collect whole blood in K2EDTA tubes. Collaborator samples were shipped for TCRbeta analysis as frozen whole blood, isolated PBMCs, or DNA extracted from either sample type. Trimming costs V 4 bases and J 4 bases, and their ends lie 8 bases apart. The CDR3 starts with the cysteine, ends with the phenylalanine, and has 14 residues. CDR3 DNA only is kept here, 42 bases in frame from base 1. The germline V gene (reference sequence) specifies MNHEY as CDR1 and SMNVEV as CDR2. TCRbeta CDR3 regions were amplified from genomic DNA by means of the immunoSEQ Assay, a bias-controlled multiplex PCR. On the authors' methods: Nucleated cell counts per sample were estimated from amplification of reference gene primers within the assay. To quantify the absolute abundance of each unique TCRbeta CDR3 rearrangement, sequence reads were collapsed and filtered. For each sample, productive Simpson clonality was calculated as the square root of Simpson's diversity index over productive rearrangements. Drawn from immuneACCESS, this table holds only the in-frame rearrangements with V and J called that TCRdb kept. Clones are partly lost; checked studies trace under half to an unresolved V gene and leave the rest unexplained. The DNA gave D and trimming, while V, J and clone size come from that table. Counted in this sample were roughly 80,000 clones; around 82% of them appeared once. Of the sample, about a fifth is held by the ten largest clones.

What the study reported, not specific to this receptor: How much clinical and demographic metadata was included differed by source and by participant, and the metadata was provided uncurated.

The clonotype comes from a human donor in a cohort sampled during active COVID-19. Sequencing was done on a sample of peripheral blood. The V and J segments used are TRBV27 and TRBJ1-6, with no confidently assigned D gene. The base sequence is TGTGCCAGCAGTTACAGTTCTTATAATTCACCCCTCCACTTT. This is translated as CASSYSSYNSPLHF.